This T cell receptor (beta chain) was observed in a study of immune characterization of retroperitoneal liposarcoma. This clonotype was counted only a few times. TCRdb called the PCR reads again in MiXCR, with one record for every CDR3 protein. The profile shows around 2,800 distinct CDR3 sequences, 25% to 30% of them singletons. This receptor was obtained from a female donor with retroperitoneal liposarcoma. Input material: tumor tissue.

The CDR3 reads CSVGGEQFF. The CDR3 bases are TGCAGCGTAGGGGGAGAGCAGTTCTTC. The chain carries TRBV29-1 and TRBJ2-1; tentative D call: TRBD1 (6 bases). CDR3 length equals 9 residues. Germline V gene sequence: CDR1 SQVTM, CDR2 ANQGSEA. V lost 6 bases to trimming and J lost 10 bases, with 7 bases between them.